This T cell receptor (beta chain) is from a study of metastatic and nonmetastatic thyroid tumors. Study details: Thyroid patients, malignant and benign, had repertoires compared across blood and tumor or nodule tissue.

Thyroid surgery took place with no prior treatment in any patient. Study conclusions and caveats: A significant increase in TCR beta diversity was reportedly seen in malignant thyroid tumors relative to benign nodules, in blood and tumor.

As processed by the authors: A papillary thyroid cancer distant-metastasis classifier was built from CDR3 differences across clinicopathological groups. TCRdb re-called clones from the PCR reads using MiXCR. TCRdb's processing, not the authors', yielded these V and J calls. There are under 20,000 clones in the sample; 25% to 30% occur only once, and around 27% lies in the top ten. With 6 bases removed from V and 3 bases from J, the gap between germline ends came to 17 bases. CDR1 is LGHDT, CDR2 YNNKEL, per germline (reference sequence). The CDR3 sequence is 16 residues long. A note on this clone: What it binds is unknown.

The sequencing input was tumor tissue. The chain carries TRBV3-1 and TRBJ2-2, with a possible D match to TRBD2 (5 bases). This TCR came from a male donor with papillary thyroid cancer or a benign thyroid nodule (not recorded which). Some clones in this sample may be carry-over from other donors' samples. The CDR3 nucleotides read TGTGCCAGCAGGTTTCTTGGTGTGAGGGACACCGGGGAGCTGTTTTTT. This translates into CASRFLGVRDTGELFF.